Below are 12 T cell receptor beta chains sequenced from a single sample in a study of shared clonotypes between healthy human individuals. Assay: immunoSEQ multiplex PCR; the TCRdb copy retains only in-frame clones and omits some. The sample consists of approximately 470,000 clones, roughly 80% of them appearing once. Sequencing was done on a sample of PBMCs. These receptor sequences come from a woman aged 35 to 49 in good health. Some clones in this sample may be carry-over from other donors' samples.

The rearrangement uses TRBV2 and TRBJ2-2, with TRBD2 matching 11 bases. CDR3 size: 17 residues. V lost 5 bases and J lost 5; bases outside the gene matches: 10. Germline CDR1 is SNHLY and CDR2 is FYNNEI. CDR3 amino acids: CASSYYSGRVDTGELFF. DNA for the CDR3: TGTGCCAGCAGTTACTATAGCGGGAGGGTCGATACCGGGGAGCTGTTTTTT.

On this clone: Given a far larger clone just one base away, this is likely a sequencing read error. The gene calls are TRBV10-3 and TRBJ2-5; 7 bases line up with TRBD1. The CDR3 loop spans 14 amino acids. The J segment lost 2 bases and the V segment lost 8 bases, leaving 8 bases of the junction unmatched. CDR1 is ENHRY and CDR2 is SYGVKD in the germline V gene. The CDR3 protein is CAIWGQTGQETQYF. CDR3 bases: TGTGCCATCTGGGGACAGACAGGACAAGAGACCCAGTACTTC.

The rearrangement joins TRBV6-5 to TRBJ1-1; weak D call: TRBD1 (5 bases). Germline-derived CDR1 and CDR2 are MNHEY and SVGAGI. The CDR3 spans 15 residues. V was clipped by 0 bases and J by 4 bases, with 12 bases between them. The CDR3 is CASSYSTGVGTEAFF. CDR3 coding DNA: TGTGCCAGCAGTTACTCGACGGGGGTCGGCACTGAAGCTTTCTTT.

This clone was observed a single time. The V gene is TRBV9, the J gene TRBJ2-1, with 8 positions matching TRBD2. The V gene's germline CDR1 is SGDLS and CDR2 YYNGEE. With 2 bases clipped from V and 9 bases from J, the junction kept 13 bases outside the gene matches. The CDR3 consists of 16 residues. The CDR3 reads CASSVSGIGLVGEQFF. CDR3 bases: TGTGCCAGCAGCGTTAGCGGGATCGGACTAGTTGGTGAGCAGTTCTTC.

V is TRBV6-5 and J is TRBJ1-1; TRBD1 agrees at 10 bases. Germline V gene lookup returns CDR1 MNHEY and CDR2 SVGAGI. The V segment lost 6 bases and the J segment 6 bases; nucleotides outside the gene matches: 7. This CDR3 region has 14 residues. CDR3 loop: CASRDRGRGAEAFF. The CDR3 bases are TGTGCCAGCAGAGACAGGGGGCGAGGAGCTGAAGCTTTCTTT.

Notes on this clone: One end of the junction is discordant with germline, which a read error may explain. The rearrangement links TRBV29-1 to TRBJ2-1, with TRBD1 as a possible D gene (6 bases). Germline lookup yields CDR1 SQVTM and CDR2 ANQGSEA. There are 13 residues in the CDR3. CDR3 sequence reads: CSVGAGVVNEQLF. The CDR3 nucleotides are TGCAGCGTCGGGGCAGGGGTGGTCAATGAGCAGCTCTTC.

The CDR3 reads CASSQDGRGQPQHF. The CDR3 region has the DNA TGTGCCAGCAGCCAAGATGGGAGGGGACAGCCCCAGCATTTT. The chain is built from TRBV4-2 and TRBJ1-5, with D tentatively TRBD1 (5 bases). Germline values: CDR1 LGHNA, CDR2 YNFKEQ. The V and J ends lost 0 bases and 7 bases respectively, with 10 bases between them. This CDR3 contains 14 residues.

This clone was observed a handful of times. The chain has TRBV5-4 and TRBJ1-1; no clear D. Trimming pared 4 bases from V and 1 base from J, leaving 8 bases between. The CDR3 length is 13 residues. Germline CDR1 is SGHNT and CDR2 is YYREEE (reference sequence). CDR3 DNA: TGTGCCAGCAGCCAGGCGGGGAACACTGAAGCTTTCTTT. Protein sequence: CASSQAGNTEAFF. Full variable domain (outside the CDR3, taken from reference TRBV5-4 and TRBJ1-1): ETGVTQSPTHLIKTRGQQVTLRCSSQSGHNTVSWYQQALGQGPQFIFQYYREEENGRGNFPPRFSGLQFPNYSSELNVNALELDDSALYLCASSQAGNTEAFFGQGTRLTVV.

This clone came up many times. The chain recombines TRBV6-6 with TRBJ1-5, with D possibly TRBD1 on 6 matching bases. The V gene's germline CDR1 is MNHNY and CDR2 SVGAGI (reference sequence). Trimming took 6 bases from V and 10 from J, leaving 13 bases between them. The CDR3 loop spans 12 amino acids. The CDR3 protein is CASSSGGGPQHF. The CDR3 DNA follows: TGTGCCAGCAGCTCCGGGGGCGGCCCCCAGCATTTT.

In regard to this clone: Only one base separates this from a far larger clonotype, so it likely reflects a read error. The chain has TRBV5-6 and TRBJ2-7; D might be TRBD1 or TRBD2, each matching 5 bases. Germline values: CDR1 SGHDT, CDR2 YYEEEE. The CDR3 is 14 residues long. The CDR3 loop is CASSDTQGPYEQHF. CDR3 DNA sequence: TGTGCCAGCAGCGACACTCAGGGACCCTACGAGCAGCACTTC.

With regard to this clone: This likely reflects a read error, since a far larger clone is one base away. The chain joins TRBV28 to TRBJ2-2, with D possibly being TRBD1 (5 bases). The CDR3 sequence is 15 residues long. Germline assignment: CDR1 MDHEN and CDR2 SYDVKM. CDR3 sequence: CASSFLRRGTWELFF. Here the CDR3 DNA reads TGTGCCAGCAGTTTTCTGAGAAGGGGCACCTGGGAGCTGTTTTTT. Together with reference TRBV28 and TRBJ2-2, the CDR3 gives the full variable domain: DVKVTQSSRYLVKRTGEKVFLECVQDMDHENMFWYRQDPGLGLRLIYFSYDVKMKEKGDIPEGYSVSREKKERFSLILESASTNQTSMYLCASSFLRRGTWELFFGEGSRLTVL.

V gene TRBV30 combines with J gene TRBJ1-3; 9 bases agree with TRBD1. The germline CDR1 and CDR2 sequences are GTSNPN and SVGIG (reference sequence). The CDR3 spans 16 residues. V gave up 0 bases and J gave up 5 bases; unmatched junction bases: 8. The chain's CDR3 is CAWSVWTGVSRNTIYF. CDR3 DNA sequence: TGTGCCTGGAGTGTATGGACAGGGGTATCTCGAAACACCATATATTTT.